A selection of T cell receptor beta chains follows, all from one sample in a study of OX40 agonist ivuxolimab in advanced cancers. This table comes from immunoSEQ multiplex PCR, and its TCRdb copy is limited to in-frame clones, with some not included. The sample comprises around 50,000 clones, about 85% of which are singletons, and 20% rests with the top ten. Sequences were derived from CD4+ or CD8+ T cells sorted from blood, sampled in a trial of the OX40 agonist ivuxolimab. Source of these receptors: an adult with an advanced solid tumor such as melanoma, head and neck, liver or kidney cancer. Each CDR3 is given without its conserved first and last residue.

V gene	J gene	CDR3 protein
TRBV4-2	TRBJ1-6	ASSQGGVETNSPLH
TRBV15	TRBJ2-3	ATSRGRGTGTDTQY
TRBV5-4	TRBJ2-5	ASSETWAGDQETQY
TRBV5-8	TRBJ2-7	ASSLASGYEQY
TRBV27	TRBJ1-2	ASRTTGTNGYT
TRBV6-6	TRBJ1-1	ASSYLGTEAF
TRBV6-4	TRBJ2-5	ASSGRETQY
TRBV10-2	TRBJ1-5	ATGEVGQPQH
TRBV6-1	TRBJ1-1	ASSPRGNTEAF
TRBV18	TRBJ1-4	ASSLRISPNEKLF
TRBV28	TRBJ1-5	ASSRDLGNQPQH
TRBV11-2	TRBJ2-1	ASSLGAQDNEQF
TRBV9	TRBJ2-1	ASSVKAGQYNEQF
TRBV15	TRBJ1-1	ATSREAGGEAF
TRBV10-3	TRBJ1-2	AISESGGYT
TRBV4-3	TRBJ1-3	ASSQDLWGTGNTIY